These T cell receptor beta chains were read from a single sample in a study of naive and memory T cell subsets. TCRdb reprocessed the UMI-ligation and nested PCR reads with MiXCR, giving one entry per CDR3 protein. The sample includes 81,000 or so distinct CDR3 sequences, over 7% of them seen just once. The sample consisted of central memory CD4+ T cells from blood. The source is a human donor in good health. The CDR3 runs from the conserved cysteine through the conserved F or W. D genes are given only for firm matches. Size tells how often a clone was seen (once, few, many) or the class of an expanded clone, and some rows leave it out.

abundance: -
j_gene: TRBJ2-6
d_gene: -
v_gene: TRBV12-3/TRBV12-4
CDR3nt: TGTGCCAGCAGTTTAGCTCTCTCTGGGGCCAACGTCCTGACTTTC
CDR3aa: CASSLALSGANVLTF

abundance: many
j_gene: TRBJ1-5
d_gene: -
v_gene: TRBV6-2/TRBV6-3
CDR3nt: TGTGCCAGCAGTTACTCTTCCAGGGATCAGCCCCAGCATTTT
CDR3aa: CASSYSSRDQPQHF

abundance: many
j_gene: TRBJ1-2
d_gene: TRBD1
v_gene: TRBV5-6
CDR3nt: TGTGCCAGCAGCGGACTGGGACAGGGGTCCGGTGGCTACACCTTC
CDR3aa: CASSGLGQGSGGYTF

abundance: many
j_gene: TRBJ2-5
d_gene: -
v_gene: TRBV29-1
CDR3nt: TGCAGCGTTCGGCCAGTTCAAGAGACCCAGTACTTC
CDR3aa: CSVRPVQETQYF

abundance: -
j_gene: TRBJ2-7
d_gene: TRBD2
v_gene: TRBV29-1
CDR3nt: TGCAGCGTGTCTAGCGGGAGAGGCGAGCAGTACTTC
CDR3aa: CSVSSGRGEQYF

abundance: many
j_gene: TRBJ2-7
d_gene: -
v_gene: TRBV7-2
CDR3nt: TGTGCCAGCAGCTTATGGACCGAGCAGTACTTC
CDR3aa: CASSLWTEQYF

abundance: few
j_gene: TRBJ2-1
d_gene: -
v_gene: TRBV4-2
CDR3nt: TGTGCCAGCAGCCCAGTAAACGGGGGGCCTAATGAGCAGTTCTTC
CDR3aa: CASSPVNGGPNEQFF

abundance: -
j_gene: TRBJ2-3
d_gene: TRBD1
v_gene: TRBV7-8
CDR3nt: TGTGCCAGCAGCGTGGGGACAGGGTATCAAACGCAGTATTTT
CDR3aa: CASSVGTGYQTQYF

abundance: many
j_gene: TRBJ1-4
d_gene: -
v_gene: TRBV7-8
CDR3nt: TGTGCCAGCAGCGGGCAAAGAACTAATGAAAAACTGTTTTTT
CDR3aa: CASSGQRTNEKLFF

abundance: -
j_gene: TRBJ2-1
d_gene: TRBD2
v_gene: TRBV12-3/TRBV12-4
CDR3nt: TGTGCCAGCAGCCGAGGGACTAGCGGGGGATACAATGAGCAGTTCTTC
CDR3aa: CASSRGTSGGYNEQFF

abundance: many
j_gene: TRBJ1-5
d_gene: TRBD1
v_gene: TRBV12-3/TRBV12-4
CDR3nt: TGTGCCAGCAGCCTAATCGTAATGACAGGGCGGCCGCTTGAGGGTCAGCCCCAGCATTTT
CDR3aa: CASSLIVMTGRPLEGQPQHF

abundance: many
j_gene: TRBJ2-7
d_gene: -
v_gene: TRBV2
CDR3nt: TGTGCCAGCACGATGGGGTCCGAGCAGTACTTC
CDR3aa: CASTMGSEQYF

abundance: -
j_gene: TRBJ2-6
d_gene: -
v_gene: TRBV4-3
CDR3nt: TGCGCCAGCAGCCAAGAGTATGGAAACTCTGGGGCCAACGTCCTGACTTTC
CDR3aa: CASSQEYGNSGANVLTF

abundance: many
j_gene: TRBJ1-4
d_gene: TRBD1
v_gene: TRBV29-1
CDR3nt: TGCAGCGTCGGATCAGGGGGAAAACTGTTTTTT
CDR3aa: CSVGSGGKLFF

abundance: few
j_gene: TRBJ2-7
d_gene: -
v_gene: TRBV29-1
CDR3nt: TGCAGCGCCCGCGTGGGCCCTACATCCTACGAGCAGTACTTC
CDR3aa: CSARVGPTSYEQYF

abundance: few
j_gene: TRBJ2-5
d_gene: -
v_gene: TRBV7-2
CDR3nt: TGTGCCAGCAGCTCCCGACAGGACTGGGGTGAGACCCAGTACTTC
CDR3aa: CASSSRQDWGETQYF

abundance: -
j_gene: TRBJ2-7
d_gene: -
v_gene: TRBV12-3/TRBV12-4
CDR3nt: TGTGCCAGCAGCCGCCCCCGGGGAGCGGGTGGACCCTACGAGCAGTACTTC
CDR3aa: CASSRPRGAGGPYEQYF

abundance: few
j_gene: TRBJ2-3
d_gene: -
v_gene: TRBV5-5
CDR3nt: TGTGCCACCTACCGGGACTTAAACACAGATACGCAGTATTTT
CDR3aa: CATYRDLNTDTQYF

abundance: many
j_gene: TRBJ2-3
d_gene: -
v_gene: TRBV7-2
CDR3nt: TGTGCCAGCAGCCCCAGAACAGATACGCAGTATTTT
CDR3aa: CASSPRTDTQYF

abundance: many
j_gene: TRBJ1-2
d_gene: TRBD1
v_gene: TRBV7-9
CDR3nt: TGTGCCAGCAGCGTCCGGCGGACAGGGGTTGATGGCTACACCTTC
CDR3aa: CASSVRRTGVDGYTF

abundance: many
j_gene: TRBJ2-3
d_gene: TRBD2
v_gene: TRBV7-2
CDR3nt: TGTGCCAGCAGCTTAGTCTGGAAGCGGGGGGATACGCAGTATTTT
CDR3aa: CASSLVWKRGDTQYF

abundance: few
j_gene: TRBJ2-1
d_gene: -
v_gene: TRBV14
CDR3nt: TGTGCCAGCAGCCAAGCGGGACCGCAGTTCTTC
CDR3aa: CASSQAGPQFF

abundance: many
j_gene: TRBJ1-4
d_gene: TRBD1
v_gene: TRBV7-2
CDR3nt: TGTGCCAGCAGCCCCCGACAGGGACGGGAAAAACTGTTTTTT
CDR3aa: CASSPRQGREKLFF

abundance: many
j_gene: TRBJ1-1
d_gene: -
v_gene: TRBV20-1
CDR3nt: TGCAGTGCTAGACATTCAGGAGGGCGGAGGACTGAAGCTTTCTTT
CDR3aa: CSARHSGGRRTEAFF

abundance: many
j_gene: TRBJ1-1
d_gene: -
v_gene: TRBV7-2
CDR3nt: TGTGCCAGCAGCTCTAGGGGGGGGGTTGGTGAAGCTTTCTTT
CDR3aa: CASSSRGGVGEAFF

abundance: many
j_gene: TRBJ1-2
d_gene: -
v_gene: TRBV6-2/TRBV6-3
CDR3nt: TGTGCCAGCAGTAACCCTAGGGAGGGGAGTGCCTATGGCTACACCTTC
CDR3aa: CASSNPREGSAYGYTF

abundance: few
j_gene: TRBJ2-7
d_gene: -
v_gene: TRBV6-6
CDR3nt: TGTGCCAGCAGACGAGCCGGGGCCCCCGGCGAGCAGTACTTC
CDR3aa: CASRRAGAPGEQYF

abundance: many
j_gene: TRBJ1-2
d_gene: TRBD1
v_gene: TRBV4-1
CDR3nt: TGCGCCAGCAGCCAAACGGCTAGGGACAGGGCCTATGGCTACACCTTC
CDR3aa: CASSQTARDRAYGYTF